The TCR beta chain described here comes from a study of T cell repertoires in cytomegalovirus infection (dated by TCRdb to the late 2010s). For the study in its entirety: Alongside well-studied HLA-B-restricted epitopes, the peptide stimulations were aimed at recently identified HLA-C-restricted CMV epitopes, whose presentation resists viral immunomodulation. Donor HLA type was relevant to the analysis, as public TCR beta signatures indicated carriage of CMV infection together with the matching HLA type. Summary of the overall study and its limitations: The ex vivo response was dominated by HLA-C-restricted CMV-specific TCR beta clonotypes, which also provided the single most frequent clonotype in two of eight donors. Cumulative frequency of public TCR beta family members discriminated carriers of CMV infection plus the relevant HLA type in this cohort and an independent roughly 340-donor cohort.

Interpreted using the paper, the treatment or condition label stands for: in vitro stimulation with specific CMV peptide epitopes to enrich CMV-specific T cells. The sequencer was an Illumina HiSeq 1500. TCRdb took the public reads, trimmed them with fastp at Q25, ran MiXCR for clone calling and kept in-frame beta chains. Every distinct CDR3 protein forms one entry, paired with its most common genes and DNA. The sample profile shows some 920,000 distinct CDR3 sequences; 31% of them were found once. The ten largest make up 13% of the sample. Concerning this clonotype: This receptor's antigen is unknown. Base qualities are not provided; no much larger clone lies one nucleotide away.

The CDR3 sequence holds 14 residues, the cysteine and phenylalanine included. CDR3 DNA is the only sequence kept; it has 42 bases, read in frame from the first base. According to the germline V gene (reference sequence), CDR1 reads PRHDT and CDR2 reads FYEKMQ. The V end loses 8 bases and the J end loses 2 bases, and a stretch of 13 bases separates them. The TCR comes from a human donor in good health (CMV status not recorded). Some clones in this sample may be carry-over from other donors' samples. The chain joins TRBV13 to TRBJ1-5; no D gene call is confident. This specimen consisted of cultured CD8+ T cells from PBMCs, obtained from culture after CMV antigen stimulation. Read as DNA, the sequence is TGTGCCAGCGCGGCTGAGGGAGGCAATCAGCCCCAGCATTTT. The resulting protein is CASAAEGGNQPQHF.